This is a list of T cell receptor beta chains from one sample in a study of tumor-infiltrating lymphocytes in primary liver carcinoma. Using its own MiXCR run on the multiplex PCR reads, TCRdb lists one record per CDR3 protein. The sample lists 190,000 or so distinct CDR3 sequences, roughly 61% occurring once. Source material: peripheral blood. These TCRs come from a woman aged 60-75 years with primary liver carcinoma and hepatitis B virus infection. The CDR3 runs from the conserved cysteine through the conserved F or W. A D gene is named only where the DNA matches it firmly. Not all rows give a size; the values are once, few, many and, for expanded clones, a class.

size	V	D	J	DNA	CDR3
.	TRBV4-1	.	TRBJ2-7	TGCGCCAGCAGCCAAGATCGGGCAGGAGGGCTCCTCGGGCAGTACTTC	CASSQDRAGGLLGQYF
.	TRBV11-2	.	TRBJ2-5	TGTGACAGCAGCACCCCGTATCAAGAGACCCAGTACTTC	CDSSTPYQETQYF
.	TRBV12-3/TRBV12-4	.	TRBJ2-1	TGTGCCAGCAGCCCAGGGGGGAGAAAGAATGAGCAGTTCTTC	CASSPGGRKNEQFF
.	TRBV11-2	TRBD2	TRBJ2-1	TGTGTCAGCAGCATACTAGCGGGGAAAGGGGAGCAGTTCTTC	CVSSILAGKGEQFF
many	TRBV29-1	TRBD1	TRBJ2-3	TGCAGCGTACCTCAGGGGGCCTTTGATACGCAGTATTTT	CSVPQGAFDTQYF
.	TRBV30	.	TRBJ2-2	TGTGCCTGGAGTGTAACGGATACCAGGGAGCTGTTTTTT	CAWSVTDTRELFF
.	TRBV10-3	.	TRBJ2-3	TGTGCCATCAGTGAGTCGAGCCCAGATACGCAGTATTTT	CAISESSPDTQYF
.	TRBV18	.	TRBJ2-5	TGTGCCAGCTCACCACCTCGATCTCGGGCGTCGGAGACCCAGTACTTC	CASSPPRSRASETQYF
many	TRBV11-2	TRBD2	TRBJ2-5	TGTGCCAGCAGCCCCCGGACGGGAGGGTTGGAGACCCAGTACTTC	CASSPRTGGLETQYF
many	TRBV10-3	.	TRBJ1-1	TGTGCCATCAGTGAGCGGCAGCCGAACACTGAAGCTTTCTTT	CAISERQPNTEAFF
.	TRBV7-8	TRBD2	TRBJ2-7	TGTGCCAGCAGGTTAGTTGGGACTAGCAACTCCGAGCAGTACTTC	CASRLVGTSNSEQYF
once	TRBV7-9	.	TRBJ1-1	TGTGGCAGCAGTCAACAGGGTGGCACTGAAGCTTTCTTT	CGSSQQGGTEAFF
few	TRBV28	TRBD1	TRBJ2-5	TGTGCCAGCACCGCGGGACAGGGCAATCAAGAGACCCAGTACTTC	CASTAGQGNQETQYF
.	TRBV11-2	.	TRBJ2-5	TGTGCCAGCAATCGCGAGAGGCTGGAGGCCCAGTACTTC	CASNRERLEAQYF
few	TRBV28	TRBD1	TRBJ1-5	TGTGCCAGCCATGAACCGGGACAGGGGAATCAGCCCCAGCATTTT	CASHEPGQGNQPQHF
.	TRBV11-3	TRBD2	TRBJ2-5	TGTGCCAACAGCTTAGGGATCGCTAGCGGGACCCAAGAGGCCCAGTACTTC	CANSLGIASGTQEAQYF
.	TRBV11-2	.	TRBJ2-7	TGTGCCAGCAGCTATTACCTGGGACACATTTACGAGCAGTACTTC	CASSYYLGHIYEQYF
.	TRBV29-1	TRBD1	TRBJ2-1	TGCAGCGTTGAAAAAGGCCAGGGGGACTCCTACAATGAGCAGTTCTTC	CSVEKGQGDSYNEQFF
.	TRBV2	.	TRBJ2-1	TGTGCCAGCAGACAGGGTTCCTACAATGAGCAGTTCTTC	CASRQGSYNEQFF
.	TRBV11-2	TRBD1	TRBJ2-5	TGTGCCAGCGGACAGGGGGGGTGGTACCAAGAGACCCAGTATTTC	CASGQGGWYQETQYF
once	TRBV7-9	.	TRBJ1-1	TGTGCCAGCAGCGGCCAAACGAAGGGGACTGAAGCTTTCTTT	CASSGQTKGTEAFF
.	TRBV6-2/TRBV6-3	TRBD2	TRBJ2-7	TGTGCCAGCAGGAAGGATACTAGCGGGAGCTTACGCGAGCGGTACTTC	CASRKDTSGSLRERYF
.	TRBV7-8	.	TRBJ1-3	TGTGCCAGCAGCCCGCCGGGGGGATTAGGAAACACCGTATATTTT	CASSPPGGLGNTVYF
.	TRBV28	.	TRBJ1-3	TGTGCCTCAGGGGCGTCGGGGGCTTTTGGAAACACCATATATTTT	CASGASGAFGNTIYF
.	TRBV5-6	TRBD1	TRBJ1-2	TGTGCCAGCAGCTCCTACAGGGGCCGCCATAACTATGGCTACACCTTC	CASSSYRGRHNYGYTF
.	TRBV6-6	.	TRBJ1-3	TGTGCCAACAGTACCCGGACAGCCGACTTGAACACCATATATTTT	CANSTRTADLNTIYF
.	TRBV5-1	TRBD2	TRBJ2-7	TGCGCCAGCAGCTTGGGACTAGCGGGATCCCACGAGCAGTACTTC	CASSLGLAGSHEQYF
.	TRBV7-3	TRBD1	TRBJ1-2	TGTGCCAGCAGCCCAGAGGGGACAGGCCCCATCGGGGGTGGCTACACCTTC	CASSPEGTGPIGGGYTF
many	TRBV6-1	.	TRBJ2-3	TGTGCCAGCAGTGAGATGGATACGCAGTATTTT	CASSEMDTQYF
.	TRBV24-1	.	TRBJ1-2	TGTGCCAGCAGTGACCCCGGACAGCCCAACTATGGCTACACCTTC	CASSDPGQPNYGYTF
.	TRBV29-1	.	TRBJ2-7	TGCAGCGTTGCCTCCGATGGGACAAGGGGGGAGCAGCACTTC	CSVASDGTRGEQHF
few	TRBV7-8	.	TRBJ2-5	TGTGCCAGCAGCTTAAGGCACAGGGAACAAGAGACCCAGTACTTC	CASSLRHREQETQYF
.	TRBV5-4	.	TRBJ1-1	TGTGCCAGCAGCTGGGGCGTTAAAGGGCAGAACACTGAGGCTTTCTTT	CASSWGVKGQNTEAFF
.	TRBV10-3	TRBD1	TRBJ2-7	TGTGCCATCGGTAGTTACCAGGACAGGGGATACGAGCAATACTTC	CAIGSYQDRGYEQYF
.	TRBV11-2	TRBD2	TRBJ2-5	TGTGCCGTCAGCTCCCTGAGCGGGAGGGTTGAGACCCAGTACTTC	CAVSSLSGRVETQYF
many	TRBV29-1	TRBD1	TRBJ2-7	TGCAGCGTCGTACAGGGGTACTCCTACGAGCAGTACTTC	CSVVQGYSYEQYF
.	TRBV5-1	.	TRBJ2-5	TGCGTCAGCAGCAGGGGAATGGGGCCACAAGAGACCCAGTACTTC	CVSSRGMGPQETQYF
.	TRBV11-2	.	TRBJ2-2	TGTGCCAGCAGCCTAGGATGGAGGCGAGGCGCCGGGGAGCTGTTTTTT	CASSLGWRRGAGELFF
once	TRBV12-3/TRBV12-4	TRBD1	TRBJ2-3	TGTGCCAGCAGGACAGGGCATTTGAGCACAGATACGCATTATTTT	CASRTGHLSTDTHYF
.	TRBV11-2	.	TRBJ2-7	TGTGCCACCAGTCCGATAGCGGTAAGGGGGCCCTACGAGCAGTACTTC	CATSPIAVRGPYEQYF
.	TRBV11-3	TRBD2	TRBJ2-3	TGTACCAGCAGCCCCCTGGCGGGGGGAACAGATACGCAGTATTTT	CTSSPLAGGTDTQYF
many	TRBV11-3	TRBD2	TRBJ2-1	TGTGCCAGCAAGAGAGCGGGAGTCGGCAATGAGCAGTTCTTC	CASKRAGVGNEQFF
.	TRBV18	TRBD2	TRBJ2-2	TGTTCCAGCTCACCAAAGCTAGCGGGAAACGGGGAGCTGTTTTTT	CSSSPKLAGNGELFF
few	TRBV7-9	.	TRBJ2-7	TGTGCCAGCAGCTTAGCTAGCCGCGTCCGTGGCGAGCAGTACTTC	CASSLASRVRGEQYF
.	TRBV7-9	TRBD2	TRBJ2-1	TGTGCCAGCAGCCCGACCCTTAGCGGGGAGCAGTTTTTC	CASSPTLSGEQFF
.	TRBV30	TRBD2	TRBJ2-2	TGTGCCTGGAGTCTTAGGACTAGCGGGAGCACCGGGGAGCTGTTTTTT	CAWSLRTSGSTGELFF